These 10 T cell receptor beta chains share one sample of origin, sequenced in a study of patients and donors after allogeneic stem cell transplantation (dated by TCRdb to 2018 to 2021). Library preparation was by RT-PCR. The sample was run on a NextSeq 550. The public sequencing data were trimmed at Q25 with fastp and processed into clonotypes with MiXCR by TCRdb, which kept only in-frame beta chains. Entries are consolidated by CDR3 protein sequence, retaining the most common genes and DNA. The sample contains roughly 180,000 distinct CDR3 sequences, around 41% of them found a single time. The ten largest clones represent 33% of the sample. The sample taken for sequencing was blood, either unsorted or a sorted T cell fraction (not recorded which). These receptors came from a human donor who was either an allogeneic HSCT recipient or a stem cell or donor lymphocyte infusion donor (not recorded which). It is not recorded whose cells these are; they may come from a transplant donor.

Only a few counts were recorded for this clonotype. V usage is TRBV12-3 or TRBV12-4 and J usage is TRBJ2-7, with D perhaps TRBD2 (5 bases). CDR3 length equals 15 residues. V was trimmed by 3 bases and J by 7 bases, leaving 19 bases between them. The DNA of the CDR3 is TGTGCCAGCAGTTTCACGGGGATCACTGGGTGGGAGCAGTACTTC. Its protein product is CASSFTGITGWEQYF.

This clonotype was observed a few times. The genes are TRBV7-9 and TRBJ1-3; no clear D. Trimming shortened V by 11 bases and J by 2 bases, and 10 bases separated the two germline ends. CDR1 and CDR2 from the germline V gene are SEHNR and FQNEAQ (reference sequence). The CDR3 has 12 residues. CDR3 in amino acids: CAAGQPGNTIYF. In DNA form, the CDR3 reads TGTGCCGCGGGCCAGCCTGGAAACACCATATATTTT.

This clonotype was counted only a few times. The chain is built from TRBV6-2 or TRBV6-3 and TRBJ2-7; D ambiguous. The CDR3 is 12 residues long. The ends were cut back, 4 bases at V and 1 base at J, with 5 bases in the middle. The germline V gene encodes CDR1 MNHEY and CDR2 SVGEGT. CDR3 nucleotide sequence: TGTGCCAGCAGTTTTCGGTCCTACGAGCAGTACTTC. The encoded protein is CASSFRSYEQYF.

V is TRBV7-6 and J is TRBJ2-5; 8 nucleotides line up with TRBD2. V gave up 3 bases and J gave up 2 bases; unmatched junction bases: 5. There are 15 residues in the CDR3. Germline lookup yields CDR1 SGHVS and CDR2 FNYEAQ. CDR3 sequence (DNA): TGTGCCAGCAGCTTCCCGGGACTAGAACAAGAGACCCAGTACTTC. This sequence encodes CASSFPGLEQETQYF. The variable domain in full, completed from reference TRBV7-6 and TRBJ2-5, reads GAGVSQSPRYKVTKRGQDVALRCDPISGHVSLYWYRQALGQGPEFLTYFNYEAQQDKSGLPNDRFSAERPEGSISTLTIQRTEQRDSAMYRCASSFPGLEQETQYFGPGTRLLVL.

This clonotype was seen a handful of times. This chain joins TRBV4-2 and TRBJ2-1, with TRBD2 identical over 9 bases. CDR3 length: 16 amino acids. V gave up 4 bases and J gave up 4 bases; unmatched junction bases: 8. Germline V lookup: CDR1 LGHNA, CDR2 YNFKEQ. The CDR3 is CASSLSTSGLYNEQFF. For the CDR3, the DNA is TGTGCCAGCAGCCTTTCGACTAGCGGACTTTACAATGAGCAGTTCTTC.

With respect to this clonotype: Germline is not matched at one junction end, which may reflect a read error. The rearrangement uses TRBV30 and TRBJ1-5; tentatively, D is TRBD1 (5 bases). Germline CDR1 and CDR2: GTSNPN and SVGIG (reference sequence). The CDR3 spans 15 residues. The CDR3 nucleotides read TGTGCCTGGAGTTTCAGGGCCTCGGGCAATCAGCCCCAGCGTTTT. Its protein is CAWSFRASGNQPQRF.

This clonotype occurred a few times. The rearrangement uses TRBV3-1 and TRBJ2-1; 7 bases match TRBD1. Trimming removed 5 bases from V and 8 bases from J; junction bases left unmatched: 15. The CDR3 runs 16 residues. Germline CDR1 and CDR2: LGHDT and YNNKEL (reference sequence). The CDR3 spells CASSKPRDSSEDEQFF. The CDR3 DNA follows: TGTGCCAGCAGCAAACCTCGGGACAGTTCGGAGGATGAGCAGTTCTTC.

This clonotype has a handful of counts. V and J are TRBV5-1 and TRBJ2-1; 14 bases line up with TRBD2. Germline V gene sequence: CDR1 SGHRS, CDR2 YFSETQ. Unmatched junction bases numbered 6, after V lost 3 bases and J lost 10 bases. The CDR3 is 15 amino acids. The CDR3 DNA reads TGCGCCAGCAGCTCGGGACTAGCGGGAGTCGGAGAGCAGTTCTTC. Amino acid sequence: CASSSGLAGVGEQFF.

The chain carries TRBV4-3 and TRBJ1-4, with 7 bases aligning to TRBD1. Looked up from germline, CDR1 is LGHNA and CDR2 is YSLEER. The V gene end was trimmed by 0 bases and the J gene end by 5 bases; junction bases not matched to a gene: 3. The CDR3 runs to 15 residues. The CDR3 DNA sequence: TGCGCCAGCAGCCAAGACTTGACAGGGAATGAAAAACTGTTTTTT. Protein: CASSQDLTGNEKLFF.

The sample holds a few counts of this clonotype. The chain is built from TRBV27 and TRBJ1-5; unclear D gene. Trimming shortened V by 3 bases and J by 0 bases, and 9 bases separated the two germline ends. CDR1 MNHEY and CDR2 SMNVEV come from the germline V gene (reference sequence). CDR3 length equals 15 residues. CDR3 nucleotides: TGTGCCAGCAGTTTCTCAGTCGGTAGCAATCAGCCCCAGCATTTT. Translation: CASSFSVGSNQPQHF.